This T cell receptor beta chain was retrieved from a study of tumor-infiltrating lymphocytes in localized non-small cell lung cancer. Study overall: Patients included smokers and never-smokers with various histologies, some sampled after neoadjuvant chemotherapy. Tumor tissue and non-adjacent uninvolved lung came from each patient. Study outcomes and limitations: TCRbeta sequencing showed higher T cell infiltration in tumors than uninvolved lung. Different pieces of the same tissue were used for each assay.

By share of the sample, this clone is large. Its antigen is currently unknown. This CDR3 spans 15 amino acids. V shed 4 bases, J shed 5 bases, and the junction held 8 bases outside the gene matches. Per the germline V gene, CDR1 is MNHNS and CDR2 is SASEGT. Sequencing used immunoSEQ multiplex PCR; TCRdb keeps in-frame clones, though not all of them. The sample consists of 5,000 to 6,500 clones, over 65% of them appearing once. The genes are TRBV6-1 and TRBJ1-2; 9 bases are a match to TRBD1. The sequenced material came from lung tumor tissue. This receptor was taken from a human donor with non-small cell lung cancer. The CDR3 region is CASSAGTGSPYGYTF. The CDR3, as DNA: TGTGCCAGCAGTGCCGGGACAGGGAGTCCTTATGGCTACACCTTC.